This passage covers 14 T cell receptor beta chains from one sample sequenced in a study of CD8 T cells in Susac syndrome. With random hexamers, reverse transcription was performed on about 0.5 to 1 ug of RNA. TCRdb re-called the immunoSEQ multiplex PCR reads with MiXCR, one entry per CDR3 protein. The sample shows approximately 160,000 distinct CDR3 sequences, roughly 94% of them seen only once. The sequencing input was CD4+ T cells from PBMCs. Receptors were obtained from a human donor with multiple sclerosis.

J is TRBJ1-2 and V is TRBV27; possible D gene TRBD1, 5 bases. The germline gives CDR1 MNHEY, CDR2 SMNVEV (reference sequence). The V and J ends lost 2 bases and 7 bases respectively, with 11 bases between them. The CDR3 is 13 amino acids. The CDR3 loop is CASSLNSGAGYTF. DNA of the CDR3: TGTGCCAGCAGTTTAAATAGTGGGGCTGGCTACACCTTC.

The rearrangement uses TRBV20-1 and TRBJ2-7; 10 bases match TRBD2. With 0 bases clipped from V and 6 bases from J, the junction kept 8 bases outside the gene matches. This CDR3 contains 15 residues. Germline CDR1 reads DFQATT; CDR2 reads SNEGSKA (reference sequence). DNA for the CDR3: TGCAGTGCTAGAGAGCCCGGGACTAGCGTAAGCGAGCAGTACTTC. The encoded protein is CSAREPGTSVSEQYF.

This clonotype has just one count. The chain joins TRBV4-3 to TRBJ2-2; D is possibly TRBD2 (5 bases). V lost 0 bases to trimming and J lost 3 bases, with 14 bases between them. This CDR3 is 17 amino acids long. Germline CDR1 is LGHNA and CDR2 is YSLEER. CDR3 DNA sequence: TGCGCCAGCAGCCAAGATCTAGGCGGGTGGGACACCGGGGAGCTGTTTTTT. Protein sequence: CASSQDLGGWDTGELFF.

V gene TRBV29-1 combines with J gene TRBJ2-7, with unresolved D. V was trimmed by 1 base and J by 3 bases, leaving 19 bases between them. Germline loops: CDR1 SQVTM, CDR2 ANQGSEA. CDR3 length: 16 residues. CDR3 region: CSVEGVSGDSGYEQYF. The DNA for the CDR3 is TGCAGCGTTGAAGGTGTGAGTGGAGATTCTGGCTACGAGCAGTACTTC.

This chain joins TRBV14 and TRBJ2-1; no clear D gene. The V end lost 5 bases, the J end lost 0 bases, and 11 bases lay between the germline ends. CDR3 length: 15 amino acids. Germline V CDR1 and CDR2: SGHDN, FVKESK. DNA of the CDR3: TGTGCCAGCAGCGATGTCCTTAGCTCCTACAATGAGCAGTTCTTC. Translated, it gives CASSDVLSSYNEQFF.

This clonotype was observed a single time. V usage is TRBV9 and J usage is TRBJ2-3; TRBD2 matches at 9 bases. Germline-derived CDR1 and CDR2 are SGDLS and YYNGEE. There are 15 residues in the CDR3. J gave up 2 bases and V 1 base, and 2 bases lay outside the gene matches. The CDR3 coding sequence is TGTGCCAGCAGCGTACGACTAGCGGACACAGATACGCAGTATTTT. Protein product: CASSVRLADTDTQYF. The complete variable domain, with remaining parts taken from reference TRBV9 and TRBJ2-3, reads DSGVTQTPKHLITATGQRVTLRCSPRSGDLSVYWYQQSLDQGLQFLIQYYNGEERAKGNILERFSAQQFPDLHSELNLSSLELGDSALYFCASSVRLADTDTQYFGPGTRLTVL.

This chain connects TRBV4-1 to TRBJ2-7, with 9 bases lining up with TRBD1. The CDR3 spans 17 residues. V shed 0 bases, J shed 7 bases, and the junction held 13 bases outside the gene matches. Germline V gene data show CDR1 as MGHRA and CDR2 as YSYEKL. The CDR3 is CASSQDRGRQGEWEQYF. As DNA, the CDR3 is TGCGCCAGCAGCCAAGATCGTGGAAGACAGGGGGAGTGGGAGCAGTACTTC.

The rearrangement joins TRBV12-3 or TRBV12-4 to TRBJ2-5, with D possibly matching TRBD1 (6 bases). The CDR3 extends over 14 amino acids. Deletions cut 5 bases from V and 8 bases from J, with 18 bases between. CDR3 nucleotide sequence: TGTGCCAGCAGTCCCGCCGGGACACGGATAACCCAGTACTTC. It is translated as CASSPAGTRITQYF.

The chain is built from TRBV20-1 and TRBJ1-1; D is perhaps TRBD1 (5 bases). The V and J ends lost 3 bases and 4 bases respectively, with 9 bases between them. This CDR3 is built from 12 residues. Germline CDR1 DFQATT, CDR2 SNEGSKA (reference sequence). CDR3 residues: CSASRVGTEAFF. The CDR3 DNA reads as TGCAGTGCTAGCAGGGTGGGCACTGAAGCTTTCTTT.

The rearrangement links TRBV7-3 to TRBJ2-7, with no clear D. The length of the CDR3 is 13 residues. V was trimmed by 6 bases and J by 7 bases, leaving 16 bases between them. Germline lookup yields CDR1 SGHTA and CDR2 FQGTGA. The CDR3 spells CASSPVGSREQYF. CDR3 nucleotide sequence: TGTGCCAGCAGTCCCGTTGGCTCTAGGGAGCAGTACTTC.

This chain joins TRBV7-9 and TRBJ1-2; D gene uncertain. Germline CDR1 SEHNR, CDR2 FQNEAQ (reference sequence). This CDR3 comprises 13 residues. V was clipped by 5 bases and J by 8 bases, with 15 bases between them. CDR3 region: CASSGRHAEGYTF. The CDR3 nucleotides read TGTGCCAGCAGCGGTAGACACGCTGAGGGCTACACCTTC.

The chain couples TRBV12-3 or TRBV12-4 to TRBJ2-7; TRBD1 is a possible D gene (6 bases). Trimming shortened V by 7 bases and J by 5 bases, and 21 bases separated the two germline ends. This CDR3 spans 15 amino acids. The CDR3 DNA reads TGTGCCAGCAAAATTAGGGGGTCAGGGCAAGACGAGCAGTACTTC. Translating it yields CASKIRGSGQDEQYF.

The chain uses TRBV7-9 and TRBJ2-5, with D tentatively TRBD1 or TRBD2 (5 bases each). CDR3 length: 14 amino acids. The V and J ends lost 3 bases and 4 bases respectively, with 12 bases between them. CDR1 is SEHNR, CDR2 FQNEAQ, per germline (reference sequence). CDR3 region: CASSLQAGRETQYF. The CDR3 region has the DNA TGTGCCAGCAGCTTGCAAGCAGGGAGAGAGACCCAGTACTTC. Full variable domain (missing parts from reference TRBV7-9 and TRBJ2-5): DTGVSQNPRHKITKRGQNVTFRCDPISEHNRLYWYRQTLGQGPEFLTYFQNEAQLEKSRLLSDRFSAERPKGSFSTLEIQRTEQGDSAMYLCASSLQAGRETQYFGPGTRLLVL.

This clonotype appeared once. V gene TRBV18 combines with J gene TRBJ1-3, with D possibly matching TRBD1 (5 bases). Deletions cut 6 bases from V and 4 bases from J, with 16 bases between. The CDR3 has 15 amino acids. CDR1 and CDR2 (germline): KGHSH, LQKENI. CDR3 amino acids: CASSLGTERGNTIYF. CDR3 sequence (DNA): TGTGCCAGCTCCCTCGGGACCGAAAGAGGAAACACCATATATTTT.